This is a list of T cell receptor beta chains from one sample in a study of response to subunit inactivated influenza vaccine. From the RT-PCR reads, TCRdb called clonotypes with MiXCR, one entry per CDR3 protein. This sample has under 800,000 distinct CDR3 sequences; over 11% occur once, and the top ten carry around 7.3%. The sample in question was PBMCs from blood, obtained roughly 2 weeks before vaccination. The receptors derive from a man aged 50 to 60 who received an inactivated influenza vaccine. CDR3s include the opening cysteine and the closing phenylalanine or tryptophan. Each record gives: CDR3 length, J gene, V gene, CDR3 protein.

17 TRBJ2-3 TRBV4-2 CASSQPGLAGAGDTQYF
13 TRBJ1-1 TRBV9 CASMRDSGTEAFF
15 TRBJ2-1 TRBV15 CATSRAVFANNEQFF
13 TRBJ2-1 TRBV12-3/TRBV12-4 CASSPTAIDEQFF
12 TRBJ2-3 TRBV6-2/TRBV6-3 CASTHVGDTQYF
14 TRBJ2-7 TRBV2 CASSEQGSYYEQYF
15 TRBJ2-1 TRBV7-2 CASSPVSAGYNEQFF
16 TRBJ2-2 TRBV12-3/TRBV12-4 CASHPSPGGPHGELFF
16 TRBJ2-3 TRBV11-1 CASSTRQGPSTDTQYF
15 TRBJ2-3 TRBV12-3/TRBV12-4 CASSRAVGGVDTQYF
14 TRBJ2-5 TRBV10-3 CAIGASGGAETQYF
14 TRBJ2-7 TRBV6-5 CASSFPSLSYEQYF
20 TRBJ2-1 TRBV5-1 CASSLDPGLAGGSLRDEQFF
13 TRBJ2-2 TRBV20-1 CSARSANTGELFF
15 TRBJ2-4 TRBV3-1 CASSQDGIAKNIQYF
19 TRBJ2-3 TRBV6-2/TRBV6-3 CASSYEVRTSGSFTDTQYF
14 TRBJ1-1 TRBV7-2 CASSRTTMNTEAFF
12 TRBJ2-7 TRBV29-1 CSVVSGRAEQYF
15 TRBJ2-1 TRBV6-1 CASSRRGTGVNEQFF
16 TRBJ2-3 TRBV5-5 CASPGPGTGVTDTQYF
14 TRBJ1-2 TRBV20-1 CSARIVRGPYGYTF
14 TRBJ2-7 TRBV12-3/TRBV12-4 CASSLSGPTYEQYF
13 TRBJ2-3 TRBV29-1 CSVSPVSTDTQYF
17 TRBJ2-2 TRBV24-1 CATSDLGGGVGAGELFF
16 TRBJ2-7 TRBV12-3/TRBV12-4 CASSLSGGAARYEQYF
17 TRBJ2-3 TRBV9 CASRRDAGGRSTDTQYF
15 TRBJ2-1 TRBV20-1 CSAPSAIVSYNEQFF
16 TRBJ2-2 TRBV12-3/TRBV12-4 CASSPPSASGTGELFF
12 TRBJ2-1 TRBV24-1 CATSEVYNEQFF